These T cell receptor beta chains were read from a single sample in a study of T cells in localized non-small cell lung cancer. Sequencing was performed with immunoSEQ multiplex PCR; in TCRdb, only in-frame clones are kept and a portion is missing. Here the sample spans about 31,000 clones, roughly 94% being singletons. The starting material was peripheral blood, obtained before any cancer treatment. The receptors were gathered from a woman aged 35 to 70 with stage I lung adenocarcinoma. CDR3s include the opening cysteine and the closing phenylalanine or tryptophan. D genes are given only for firm matches. Part of the rows lack a size; the others show once, few, many or a class for expanded clones.

v_gene	j_gene	d_gene	abundance	CDR3aa	CDR3nt
TRBV11-2	TRBJ2-1	TRBD1	NA	CASSSDRGSILYNEQFF	TGTGCCAGCAGCTCGGACAGGGGGTCCATCCTCTACAATGAGCAGTTCTTC
TRBV7-2	TRBJ1-2	NA	NA	CASTTSTERGYTF	TGTGCCAGCACTACTTCTACGGAGAGAGGCTACACCTTC
TRBV5-1	TRBJ2-5	NA	NA	CASSLVGTGQETQYF	TGCGCCAGCAGCTTGGTAGGGACTGGACAAGAGACCCAGTACTTC
TRBV6-4	TRBJ1-4	NA	once	CASSVTPGRDEKLFF	TGTGCCAGCAGTGTCACACCGGGACGGGATGAAAAACTGTTTTTT
TRBV28	TRBJ2-7	TRBD1	NA	CASSFLDRDNEQYF	TGTGCCAGCAGTTTCTTGGACAGGGATAACGAGCAGTACTTC
TRBV7-9	TRBJ2-2	NA	NA	CASSWGYPNTGELFF	TGTGCCAGCAGCTGGGGGTATCCGAACACCGGGGAGCTGTTTTTT
TRBV7-8	TRBJ2-7	TRBD1	NA	CASSLTQGHYEQYF	TGTGCCAGCAGCTTAACACAGGGGCACTACGAGCAGTACTTC
TRBV7-3	TRBJ2-1	NA	NA	CASSLSRTDNEQFF	TGTGCCAGCAGCTTAAGCCGTACGGACAATGAGCAGTTCTTC
TRBV11-2	TRBJ1-1	NA	NA	CASSPTRTYTEAFF	TGTGCCAGCAGCCCGACCCGGACTTACACTGAAGCTTTCTTT
TRBV6-5	TRBJ2-7	NA	NA	CASSSTRSSYEQYF	TGTGCCAGCAGTAGTACCAGATCCTCCTACGAGCAGTACTTC
TRBV7-3	TRBJ2-1	NA	once	CASSLKVAPSSYNEQFF	TGTGCCAGCAGCTTAAAAGTAGCCCCTAGCTCCTACAATGAGCAGTTCTTC
TRBV2	TRBJ2-2	NA	NA	CASKGLANTGELFF	TGTGCCAGCAAGGGCCTCGCGAACACCGGGGAGCTGTTTTTT
TRBV5-1	TRBJ2-5	NA	NA	CASSLEVSFQETQYF	TGCGCCAGCAGCTTGGAAGTAAGTTTCCAAGAGACCCAGTACTTC
TRBV7-2	TRBJ1-3	NA	NA	CASSLSGPSSGNTIYF	TGTGCCAGCAGCTTAAGTGGCCCGTCTTCTGGAAACACCATATATTTT
TRBV14	TRBJ2-7	TRBD2	NA	CASSFGLAGYEQYF	TGTGCCAGCAGCTTCGGACTAGCGGGATACGAGCAGTACTTC
TRBV21-1	TRBJ1-2	NA	NA	CASSKALSYPPGGYTF	TGTGCCAGCAGCAAAGCGCTTAGTTACCCTCCCGGTGGCTACACCTTC
TRBV4-3	TRBJ1-4	NA	NA	CASSLAPSSGGATNEKLFF	TGCGCCAGCAGCCTTGCCCCCTCGTCAGGTGGTGCAACTAATGAAAAACTGTTTTTT
TRBV11-2	TRBJ2-7	TRBD1	NA	CASSSILGTGSNEQYF	TGTGCCAGCAGCTCAATCCTCGGGACAGGGTCCAACGAGCAGTACTTC
TRBV18	TRBJ2-3	TRBD1	NA	CASSTGARNTDTQYF	TGTGCCAGCTCCACAGGGGCCCGAAACACAGATACGCAGTATTTT
TRBV7-2	TRBJ2-4	NA	NA	CASSFYGGMQNIQYF	TGTGCCAGCAGCTTTTACGGGGGAATGCAAAACATTCAGTACTTC
TRBV18	TRBJ1-2	TRBD1	NA	CASSPDRGRPYGYTF	TGTGCCAGCTCACCCGACAGGGGGCGCCCCTATGGCTACACCTTC
TRBV5-6	TRBJ1-6	NA	NA	CASSFGSGFGSPLHF	TGTGCCAGCAGCTTCGGCAGCGGGTTCGGCTCACCCCTCCACTTT
TRBV19	TRBJ2-3	NA	NA	CASSIGGAPRVPTDTQYF	TGTGCCAGTAGTATTGGGGGGGCCCCCAGGGTCCCCACAGATACGCAGTATTTT
TRBV6-4	TRBJ1-2	NA	NA	CASRVGPTQNYGYTF	TGTGCCAGCAGAGTGGGACCGACTCAAAACTATGGCTACACCTTC
TRBV7-6	TRBJ1-2	NA	NA	CASSLDRDYGYTF	TGTGCCAGCAGCTTAGACAGGGACTATGGCTACACCTTC
TRBV11-2	TRBJ2-1	NA	NA	CASSLVVALGEQFF	TGTGCCAGCAGCTTAGTGGTAGCGTTGGGTGAGCAGTTCTTC
TRBV28	TRBJ2-7	TRBD2	NA	CASSTPSGGRGEQYF	TGTGCCAGCAGCACTCCTAGCGGGGGGCGTGGGGAGCAGTACTTC
TRBV28	TRBJ2-7	NA	NA	CASRGTKDFSYEQYF	TGTGCCAGCAGAGGCACCAAGGACTTTTCCTACGAGCAGTACTTC
TRBV25-1	TRBJ1-1	TRBD1	NA	CASSDRQGFIGTEAFF	TGTGCCAGCAGTGACCGACAGGGTTTCATTGGAACTGAAGCTTTCTTT
TRBV29-1	TRBJ1-1	TRBD1	NA	CSVSGRGLRNTEAFF	TGCAGCGTTTCTGGGAGGGGGCTAAGGAACACTGAAGCTTTCTTT
TRBV28	TRBJ1-1	TRBD1	NA	CASSDPLGRRDRGPAAF	TGTGCCAGCAGTGACCCATTGGGCCGCCGGGACAGGGGGCCCGCAGCATTT
TRBV9	TRBJ1-4	NA	once	CASSVGQVNEKLFF	TGTGCCAGCAGCGTAGGCCAGGTTAATGAAAAACTGTTTTTT
TRBV7-8	TRBJ2-7	NA	NA	CASSLARGQASHSSYEQYF	TGTGCCAGCAGCTTAGCTAGGGGCCAAGCTAGCCATAGCTCCTACGAGCAGTACTTC
TRBV6-5	TRBJ2-2	NA	NA	CASSTGRKTGELFF	TGTGCCAGCAGTACCGGACGTAAAACCGGGGAGCTGTTTTTT
TRBV28	TRBJ2-1	TRBD2	NA	CASGLSGGVYNEQFF	TGTGCCAGCGGCCTTAGCGGGGGGGTTTACAATGAGCAGTTCTTC
TRBV29-1	TRBJ2-1	NA	NA	CSASGTLLSSSYNEQFF	TGCAGCGCTTCCGGGACACTCCTTTCAAGCTCCTACAATGAGCAGTTCTTC
TRBV29-1	TRBJ1-1	NA	NA	CSVVRGGVNTEAFF	TGCAGCGTCGTCCGGGGAGGGGTGAACACTGAAGCTTTCTTT
TRBV10-3	TRBJ1-1	NA	NA	CAISESSGRMNTEAFF	TGTGCCATTAGTGAGTCGAGTGGCAGAATGAACACTGAAGCTTTCTTT
TRBV7-8	TRBJ2-1	NA	NA	CASSLVQATYNEQFF	TGTGCCAGCAGCTTAGTACAGGCGACCTACAATGAGCAGTTCTTC
TRBV7-9	TRBJ1-5	NA	NA	CASNEYQGQPQHF	TGTGCCAGCAACGAATACCAGGGACAGCCCCAGCATTTT
TRBV6-1	TRBJ1-6	TRBD1	NA	CAIYEPGQGRSPLHF	TGTGCCATCTATGAACCGGGACAGGGGAGGTCACCCCTCCACTTT
TRBV5-6	TRBJ2-1	NA	NA	CASSPRELAYNEQFF	TGTGCCAGCAGCCCCCGGGAGCTTGCCTACAATGAGCAGTTCTTC
TRBV6-1	TRBJ1-2	TRBD1	NA	CASSHRGNYGYTF	TGTGCCAGCAGCCACAGGGGAAACTATGGCTACACCTTC
TRBV5-6	TRBJ1-2	TRBD1	NA	CASSLWGQGSGLSYGYTF	TGTGCCAGCAGCTTGTGGGGACAGGGCTCTGGATTGAGCTATGGCTACACCTTC
TRBV7-2	TRBJ2-7	NA	NA	CASSLRNSYEQYF	TGTGCCAGCAGCTTGCGGAACTCCTACGAGCAGTACTTC
TRBV7-8	TRBJ1-1	NA	NA	CASSRGHTEAFF	TGTGCCAGCAGCCGGGGGCACACTGAAGCTTTCTTT
TRBV4-2	TRBJ2-1	TRBD2	NA	CASSQAKAGQSYNEQFF	TGTGCCAGCAGCCAGGCCAAAGCGGGGCAGAGTTACAATGAGCAGTTCTTC
TRBV5-6	TRBJ1-1	NA	NA	CASSLSREANTEAFF	TGTGCCAGCAGCTTGAGCAGGGAGGCTAACACTGAAGCTTTCTTT
TRBV7-2	TRBJ2-1	TRBD1	NA	CASLIGGPGNEQFF	TGTGCCAGCCTCATAGGGGGCCCGGGGAATGAGCAGTTCTTC
TRBV7-9	TRBJ1-1	NA	once	CASSSLGVNTEAFF	TGTGCCAGCAGCTCCCTAGGGGTGAACACTGAAGCTTTCTTT
TRBV19	TRBJ2-7	NA	NA	CASSRRSDYEQYF	TGTGCCAGTAGTAGACGTAGCGACTACGAGCAGTACTTC
TRBV6-5	TRBJ1-2	NA	NA	CASSSRHGGYTF	TGTGCCAGCAGTTCACGACACGGTGGCTACACCTTC
TRBV19	TRBJ2-2	NA	NA	CASSPYRDTGELFF	TGTGCCAGTAGTCCCTACAGGGACACCGGGGAGCTGTTTTTT
TRBV7-9	TRBJ1-5	NA	NA	CASSLETGVRNQPQHF	TGTGCCAGCAGCTTAGAGACTGGTGTTCGAAATCAGCCCCAGCATTTT
TRBV15	TRBJ1-1	TRBD1	NA	CATSRDRGPREAFF	TGTGCCACCAGCAGAGACAGGGGGCCTCGTGAAGCTTTCTTT
TRBV18	TRBJ2-7	NA	NA	CASSPGLLDVQYF	TGTGCCAGCTCACCGGGCCTCCTAGACGTGCAGTACTTC
TRBV21-1	TRBJ2-5	NA	NA	CASSRSRDKLSQRGETQYF	TGTGCCAGCAGCAGAAGTCGGGACAAGTTAAGCCAGCGGGGAGAGACCCAGTACTTC
TRBV5-1	TRBJ2-6	NA	NA	CASSLAGRHSGANVLTF	TGCGCCAGCAGCTTGGCCGGGCGACACTCTGGGGCCAACGTCCTGACTTTC
TRBV18	TRBJ1-5	TRBD1	NA	CASSSRQGAGQPQHF	TGTGCCAGCTCATCGAGACAGGGGGCCGGACAGCCCCAGCATTTT